The T cell receptor beta chain under discussion was sequenced for a study of Tregs in tolerant kidney transplant recipients. Study-wide points: Tregs expanded with activated donor B cells seemed most donor-specific. Validation in larger populations is needed because few patients were studied.

Regarding this clone: Its antigen is unknown.

Sequenced by immunoSEQ multiplex PCR; TCRdb stores in-frame clones only, minus some. The table shows nearly 95,000 clones, with approximately 93% occurring only once. The V gene lost 3 bases and the J gene lost 7 bases, with 11 bases spanning the gap. CDR1 and CDR2 (germline): SGHAT, FQNNGV. CDR3 size: 13 residues. The TCR was taken from a human donor who received a combined kidney and bone marrow transplant. The material sequenced was CD4+ T cells from blood, taken before the transplant. V usage is TRBV11-2 and J usage is TRBJ2-3; D remains unclear. CDR3 bases: TGTGCCAGCAGCTTTCAGGAAGCTAATACGCAGTATTTT. Amino acid sequence: CASSFQEANTQYF.